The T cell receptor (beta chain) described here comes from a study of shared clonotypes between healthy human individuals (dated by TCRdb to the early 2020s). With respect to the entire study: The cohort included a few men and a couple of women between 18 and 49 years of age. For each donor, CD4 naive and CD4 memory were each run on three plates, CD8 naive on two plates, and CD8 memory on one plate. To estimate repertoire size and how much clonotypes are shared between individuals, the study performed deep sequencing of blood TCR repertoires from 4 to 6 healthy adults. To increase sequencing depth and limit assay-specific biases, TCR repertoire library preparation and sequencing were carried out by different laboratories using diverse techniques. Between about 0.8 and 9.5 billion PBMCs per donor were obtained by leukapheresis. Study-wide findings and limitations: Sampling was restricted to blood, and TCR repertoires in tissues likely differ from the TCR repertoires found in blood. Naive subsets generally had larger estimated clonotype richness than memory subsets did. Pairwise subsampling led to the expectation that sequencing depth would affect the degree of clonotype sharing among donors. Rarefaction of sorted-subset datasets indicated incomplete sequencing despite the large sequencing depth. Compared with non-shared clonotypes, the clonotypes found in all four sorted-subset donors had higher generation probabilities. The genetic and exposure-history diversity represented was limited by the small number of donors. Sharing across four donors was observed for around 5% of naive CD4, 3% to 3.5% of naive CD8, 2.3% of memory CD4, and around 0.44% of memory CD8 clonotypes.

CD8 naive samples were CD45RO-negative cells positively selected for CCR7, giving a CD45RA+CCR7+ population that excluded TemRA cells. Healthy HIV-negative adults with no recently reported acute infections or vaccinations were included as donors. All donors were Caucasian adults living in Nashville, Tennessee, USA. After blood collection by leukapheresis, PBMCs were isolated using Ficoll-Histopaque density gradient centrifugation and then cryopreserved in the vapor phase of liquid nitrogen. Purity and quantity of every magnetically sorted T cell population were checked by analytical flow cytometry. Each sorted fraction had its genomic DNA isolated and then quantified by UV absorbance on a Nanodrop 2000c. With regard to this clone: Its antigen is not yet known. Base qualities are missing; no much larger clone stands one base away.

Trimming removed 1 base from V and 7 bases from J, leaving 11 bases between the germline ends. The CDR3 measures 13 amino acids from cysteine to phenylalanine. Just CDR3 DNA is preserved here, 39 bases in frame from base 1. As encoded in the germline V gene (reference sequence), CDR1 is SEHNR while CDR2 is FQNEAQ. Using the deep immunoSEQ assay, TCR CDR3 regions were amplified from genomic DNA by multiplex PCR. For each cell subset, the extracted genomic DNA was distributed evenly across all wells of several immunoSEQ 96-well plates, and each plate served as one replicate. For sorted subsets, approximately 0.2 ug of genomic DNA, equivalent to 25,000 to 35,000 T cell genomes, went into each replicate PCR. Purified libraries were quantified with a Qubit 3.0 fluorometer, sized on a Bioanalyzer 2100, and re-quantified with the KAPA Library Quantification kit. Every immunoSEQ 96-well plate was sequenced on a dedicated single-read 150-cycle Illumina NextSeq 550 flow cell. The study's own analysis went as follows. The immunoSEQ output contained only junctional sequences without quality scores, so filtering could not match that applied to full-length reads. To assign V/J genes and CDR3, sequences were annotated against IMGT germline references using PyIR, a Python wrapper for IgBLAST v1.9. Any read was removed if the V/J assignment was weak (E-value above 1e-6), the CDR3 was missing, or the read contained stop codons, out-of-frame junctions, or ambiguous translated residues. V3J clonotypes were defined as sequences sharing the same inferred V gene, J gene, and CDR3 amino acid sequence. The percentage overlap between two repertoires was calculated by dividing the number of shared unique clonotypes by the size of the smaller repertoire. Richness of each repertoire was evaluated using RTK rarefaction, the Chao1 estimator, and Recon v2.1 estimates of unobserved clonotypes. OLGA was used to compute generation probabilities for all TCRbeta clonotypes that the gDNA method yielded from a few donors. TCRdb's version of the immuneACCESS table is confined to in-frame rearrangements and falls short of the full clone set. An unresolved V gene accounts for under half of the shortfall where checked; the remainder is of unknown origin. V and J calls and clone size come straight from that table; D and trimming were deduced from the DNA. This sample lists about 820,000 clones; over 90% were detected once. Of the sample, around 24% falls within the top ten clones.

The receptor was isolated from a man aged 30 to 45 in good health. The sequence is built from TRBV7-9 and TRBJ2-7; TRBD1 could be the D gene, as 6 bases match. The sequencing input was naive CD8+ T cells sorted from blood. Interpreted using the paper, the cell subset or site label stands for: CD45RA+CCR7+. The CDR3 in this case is CASSLDRADEQYF. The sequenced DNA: TGTGCCAGCAGCTTAGACAGGGCGGATGAGCAGTACTTC.